The 5 T cell receptor beta chains below come from one sample, sequenced in a study of blood T cell repertoires in COVID-19. Here immunoSEQ multiplex PCR was the method, and the copy in TCRdb shows in-frame clones only, minus some. This repertoire shows 70,000 or so clones, more than 75% found once; its top ten account for approximately 1.4%. The sequencing input was peripheral blood. The receptor source for this set is a human donor in a cohort sampled during active COVID-19.

CDR3 sequence: CASSAPGTRIDTQYF. The CDR3 nucleotides are TGTGCCAGCAGCGCCCCCGGGACTAGAATAGATACGCAGTATTTT. This chain links TRBV27 with TRBJ2-3; 8 nucleotides agree with TRBD2. Germline trimming cut 6 bases from V and 5 bases from J; bases unmatched to any gene: 10. Per germline, CDR1 MNHEY and CDR2 SMNVEV (reference sequence). This CDR3 has 15 residues.

CDR3 bases: TGTGCCAGCAGTGAACTGGGGGGGACAGGGGACGCTCGAGCCAAAAACATTCAGTACTTC. Protein sequence: CASSELGGTGDARAKNIQYF. V usage is TRBV2 and J usage is TRBJ2-4; 10 nucleotides match TRBD1. V lost 2 bases, J lost 0 bases, and 13 bases stayed unmatched. Germline assignment: CDR1 SNHLY and CDR2 FYNNEI. This CDR3 is built from 20 residues.

V and J are TRBV18 and TRBJ1-1; D gene uncertain. The V and J ends lost 3 bases and 4 bases respectively, with 15 bases between them. The CDR3 loop spans 15 amino acids. CDR1 is KGHSH and CDR2 is LQKENI in the germline V gene. CDR3 bases: TGTGCCAGCTCACCGATGGGAGGGCCGGGCACTGAAGCTTTCTTT. Translating gives CASSPMGGPGTEAFF.

The V and J genes are TRBV5-1 and TRBJ2-1; D unclear. The CDR3 covers 15 residues. CDR1 SGHRS and CDR2 YFSETQ come from the germline V gene. Deletions cut 0 bases from V and 3 bases from J, with 10 bases between. The CDR3 loop is CASSLVAELYNEQFF. CDR3 bases: TGCGCCAGCAGCTTGGTGGCGGAGCTCTACAATGAGCAGTTCTTC.

CDR3 in DNA: TGTGCCAGCAGCCCGACTAGCGGGACGGCGTATTTT. This translates into CASSPTSGTAYF. V usage is TRBV12-3 or TRBV12-4 and J usage is TRBJ2-3, with TRBD2 identical over 11 bases. CDR3 length: 12 residues. V shed 6 bases, J shed 14 bases, and the junction held 7 bases outside the gene matches.